The clone carrying this T cell receptor beta chain was recorded a few times. This entry comes from a study of T cells after yellow fever vaccination. Using its own MiXCR run on the 5' RACE reads, TCRdb lists one record per CDR3 protein. Found here are roughly 150,000 distinct CDR3 sequences, 5.5% to 7.5% of them singletons; the top ten hold approximately 2.5%. V lost 6 bases and J lost 4, with 16 bases in between. The CDR3 loop spans 14 amino acids. Per the germline V gene, CDR1 is DFQATT and CDR2 is SNEGSKA (reference sequence). Sequences were derived from CD4+ T cells sorted from PBMCs, sampled 5 to 6 days after the first yellow fever vaccination. The chain is built from TRBV20-1 and TRBJ1-5; D not certain. The receptor was isolated from a young man who received the YFV17D yellow fever vaccine. The CDR3 region is CSARSGSQNQPQHF. The CDR3 bases are TGCAGTGCCCGCTCGGGCAGTCAAAATCAGCCCCAGCATTTT.